This T cell receptor (beta chain) was sequenced for a study of CD8 T cells in ankylosing spondylitis. Regarding this clonotype: Its antigen is unknown.

Study observations and caveats: In peripheral blood, disease-linked CD8+ clones occurred at relatively low frequencies. Characteristic of ankylosing spondylitis blood, it appeared, was a TCR beta motif comprising about eight highly homologous variants. Some motif variants had been reported before (in reactive arthritis synovial fluid and blood). Clones linked to disease were reported to show significant enrichment in matched ankylosing spondylitis synovial fluid.

TCR beta libraries were made by quantitative 5'-RACE with molecular barcodes. A single record per CDR3 protein comes from TCRdb applying MiXCR to the 5' RACE reads. The sample includes about 130,000 distinct CDR3 sequences, roughly a sixth of them seen just once. This CDR3 has 15 residues. The ends were cut back, 3 bases at V and 5 bases at J, with 16 bases in the middle. CDR1 is SEHNR, CDR2 FQNEAQ, per germline (reference sequence). The sample was blood, either unsorted or a sorted T cell fraction (not recorded which). The sequence derives from a male donor with ankylosing spondylitis. J is TRBJ1-2 and V is TRBV7-9, with D uncertain. CDR3 region: CASSFGSDPSYGYTF. The CDR3 bases are TGTGCCAGCAGCTTTGGAAGCGACCCCAGTTATGGCTACACCTTC.